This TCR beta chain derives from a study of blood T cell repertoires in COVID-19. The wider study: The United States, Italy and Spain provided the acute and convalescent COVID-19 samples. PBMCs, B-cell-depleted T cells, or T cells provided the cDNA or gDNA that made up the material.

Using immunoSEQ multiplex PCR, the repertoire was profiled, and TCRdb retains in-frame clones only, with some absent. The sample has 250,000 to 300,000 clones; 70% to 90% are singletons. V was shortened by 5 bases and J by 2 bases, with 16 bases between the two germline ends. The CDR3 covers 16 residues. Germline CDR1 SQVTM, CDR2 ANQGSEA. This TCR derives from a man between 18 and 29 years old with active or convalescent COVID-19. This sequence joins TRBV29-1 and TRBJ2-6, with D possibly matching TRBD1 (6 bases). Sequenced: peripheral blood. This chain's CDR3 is CSVLTGSRTGANVLTF. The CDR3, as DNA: TGCAGCGTTCTTACAGGGTCGAGGACTGGGGCCAACGTCCTGACTTTC.